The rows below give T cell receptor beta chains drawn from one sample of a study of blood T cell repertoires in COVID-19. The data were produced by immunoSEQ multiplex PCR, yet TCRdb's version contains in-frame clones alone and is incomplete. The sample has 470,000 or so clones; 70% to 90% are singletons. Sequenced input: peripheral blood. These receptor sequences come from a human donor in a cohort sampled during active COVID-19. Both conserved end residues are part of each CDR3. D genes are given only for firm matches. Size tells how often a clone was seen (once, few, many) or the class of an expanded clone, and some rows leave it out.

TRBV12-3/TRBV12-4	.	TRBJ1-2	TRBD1	TGTGCCAGCAGCCGAGGACAGGGGTTAGGCTACACCTTC	CASSRGQGLGYTF
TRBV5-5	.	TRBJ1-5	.	TGTGCCAGCAGCTTGCTGTCTAGCAATCAGCCCCAGCATTTT	CASSLLSSNQPQHF
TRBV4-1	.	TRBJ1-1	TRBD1	TGCGCCAGCAGCCGGGGGTCAGGGGGGACGAACACTGAAGCTTTCTTT	CASSRGSGGTNTEAFF
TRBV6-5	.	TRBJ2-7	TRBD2	TGTGCCAGCAGTTTATTAGCGGGAGTCGACGAGCAGTACTTC	CASSLLAGVDEQYF
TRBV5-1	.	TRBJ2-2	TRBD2	TGCGCCAGCAGCTTATTTCCTAGCGGGAGAGTGGAGGCGGGGGAGCTGTTTTTT	CASSLFPSGRVEAGELFF
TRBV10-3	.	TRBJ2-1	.	TGTGCCATCAGTGGTTCCAGCAATGAGCAGTTCTTC	CAISGSSNEQFF
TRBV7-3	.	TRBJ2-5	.	TGTGCCAGCAGCTTAGTAGTGGGCCCCTCAGAGACCCAGTACTTC	CASSLVVGPSETQYF
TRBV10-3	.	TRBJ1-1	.	TGTGCCATCAGTGAGCAAATGGGGAGTTGGGCTGAAGCTTTCTTT	CAISEQMGSWAEAFF
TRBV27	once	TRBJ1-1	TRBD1	TGTGCCAGCAGCTCAACCCGTCACACGGGACAGGGTACTGAAGCTTTCTTT	CASSSTRHTGQGTEAFF
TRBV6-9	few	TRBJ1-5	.	TGTGCCACCTACAGGGTTGCCAATCAGCCCCAGCATTTT	CATYRVANQPQHF
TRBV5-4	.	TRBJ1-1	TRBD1	TGTGCCAGCAGCCCCCGACAGGGGTCGACTGAAGCTTTCTTT	CASSPRQGSTEAFF
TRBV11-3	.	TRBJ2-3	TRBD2	TGTGCCAGCAGCACCCGTAGCGGGAGCTCAGATACGCAGTATTTT	CASSTRSGSSDTQYF
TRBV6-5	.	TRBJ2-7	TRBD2	TGTGCCAGTAACCGACAGCGGGGGGCCTACGAGCAGTACTTC	CASNRQRGAYEQYF
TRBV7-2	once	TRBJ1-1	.	TGTGCCAGCAGCTTAGCGGGGGCGACTGAAGCTTTCTTT	CASSLAGATEAFF
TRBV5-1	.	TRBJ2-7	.	TGCGCCAGCAGCTTGGGAGCCGTAGCCTACGAGCAGTACTTC	CASSLGAVAYEQYF
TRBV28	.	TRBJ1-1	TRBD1	TGTGCCAGCAGTTTAGGGGGCAGGGGGCTTGTGAGGACTGAAGCTTTCTTT	CASSLGGRGLVRTEAFF
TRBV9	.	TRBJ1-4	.	TGTGCCAGCGGAAGGGACGGGGGGCGGACTAATGAAAAACTGTTTTTT	CASGRDGGRTNEKLFF
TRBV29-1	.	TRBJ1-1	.	TGCAGCGTTGAAGGGGACTTACCGAAAGCTTTCTTT	CSVEGDLPKAFF
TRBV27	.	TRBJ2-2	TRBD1	TGTGCCAGCAGTTTAAGGGACAGACCGAACACCGGGGAGCTGTTTTTT	CASSLRDRPNTGELFF
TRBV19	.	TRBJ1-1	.	TGTGCCAGTAGTATAAGGACAGAAACTGAAGCTTTCTTT	CASSIRTETEAFF
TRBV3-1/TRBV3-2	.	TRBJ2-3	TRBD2	TGTGCCAGCAGCCAACCGACTCTAGCGGGAAGAACAGATACGCAGTATTTT	CASSQPTLAGRTDTQYF
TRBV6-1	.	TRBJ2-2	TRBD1	TGTGCCAGCAGTGAAGCTTTGGGACAGCGCTACACCGGGGAGCTGTTTTTT	CASSEALGQRYTGELFF
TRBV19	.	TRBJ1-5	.	TGTGCCAGTAGTATCGGGAGCAGGCCTGATCAGCCCCAGCATTTT	CASSIGSRPDQPQHF
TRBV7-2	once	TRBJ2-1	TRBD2	TGTGCCAGCAGCTTAACTAGCGGGATCGGGGAAGGGAATGAGCAGTTCTTC	CASSLTSGIGEGNEQFF
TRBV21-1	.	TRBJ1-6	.	TGTGCCAGCAGCAAGACGTACCGGGACAGGGGCTATAATTCACCCCTCCACTTT	CASSKTYRDRGYNSPLHF
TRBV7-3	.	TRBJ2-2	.	TGTGCCAGCAGCGCTAGCGCACCTGCCGGGGAGCTGTTTTTT	CASSASAPAGELFF
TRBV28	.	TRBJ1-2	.	TGTGCCAGCAGTTTGGAGGGCCGCAAAAACAACTATGGCTACACCTTC	CASSLEGRKNNYGYTF
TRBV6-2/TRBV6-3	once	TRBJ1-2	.	TGTGCCAGCAGTTGGAACAGGGAAGCTAACTATGGCTACACCTTC	CASSWNREANYGYTF
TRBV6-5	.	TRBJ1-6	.	TGTGCCAGCAGTCCTCCAAGGGGTAATTCACCCCTCCACTTT	CASSPPRGNSPLHF
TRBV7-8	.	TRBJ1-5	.	TGTGCCAGCAGCTTAGATTCCGGGGAGCCCCAGCATTTT	CASSLDSGEPQHF